The sequence of this TCR beta chain was determined in a study of T-cell reconstitution after alpha-beta-depleted transplantation in children. The CDR3 loop spans 18 amino acids. Germline V gives CDR1 SGHRS, CDR2 YFSETQ. Deletions cut 0 bases from V and 4 bases from J, with 22 bases between. TCRbeta library construction was performed incorporating unique molecular identifiers. MiXCR, applied by TCRdb to the PCR reads, yields one record per CDR3 protein. The sample lists nearly 350,000 distinct CDR3 sequences, under 20% seen once, with about 41% in the top ten. Only a few counts were recorded for this clonotype.

The gene calls are TRBV5-1 and TRBJ1-1; D call uncertain. The receptor was isolated from a male patient aged 2 to 10 who had a stem cell transplant for acute lymphoblastic leukemia, so the T cells may come from the graft donor. The starting material was PBMCs, mostly from graft donor cells, obtained 360 days after TCRalphabeta/CD19-depleted stem cell transplant. CDR3 nucleotides: TGCGCCAGCAGCTTGGCCCGGGGAGGCCACCGCAGTGGCACTGAAGCTTTCTTT. It codes for CASSLARGGHRSGTEAFF.